Below, 26 T cell receptor beta chains from the same sample are listed, as sequenced in a study of cytomegalovirus exposure and HLA in healthy donors. This PCR relied on a set of 60 Vbeta primers and 13 Jbeta primers. Libraries were prepared by immunoSEQ multiplex PCR; TCRdb keeps only in-frame clonotypes and omits some of them. The sample has some 150,000 clones, more than 65% seen once. Material for sequencing was PBMCs. These receptors came from a man aged 25-45 years in good health and CMV-seropositive.

This clone occurred a few times. The chain employs TRBV6-1 and TRBJ2-7, with D possibly matching TRBD2 (6 bases). Trimming took off 0 bases at V and 4 bases at J, with 13 bases between the two ends. Per germline, CDR1 MNHNS and CDR2 SASEGT. The CDR3 has 15 residues. The CDR3 sequence: CASSEAGDGGYEQYF. CDR3 in DNA: TGTGCCAGCAGTGAAGCAGGGGACGGGGGATACGAGCAGTACTTC.

The rearrangement links TRBV7-8 to TRBJ2-3; 11 bases map to TRBD2. There are 20 residues in the CDR3. CDR1 SGHVS and CDR2 FQNEAQ come from the germline V gene. The V gene end was trimmed by 0 bases and the J gene end by 8 bases; junction bases not matched to a gene: 19. CDR3 protein: CASSLALSDSGGAQMSTQYF. CDR3 nucleotide sequence: TGTGCCAGCAGCTTAGCGCTATCCGATAGCGGGGGGGCCCAAATGAGTACGCAGTATTTT.

The chain links TRBV28 to TRBJ1-1; no clear D. V shed 3 bases and J shed 5 bases, with 10 bases lying between them. The germline V gene has CDR1 MDHEN and CDR2 SYDVKM. The CDR3 consists of 13 residues. The CDR3 bases are TGTGCCAGCAGTTTCTCCGATAGTACTGAAGCTTTCTTT. Translating gives CASSFSDSTEAFF.

The chain joins TRBV7-9 to TRBJ2-7; D unclear. V was shortened by 1 base and J by 4 bases, with 8 bases between the two germline ends. This CDR3 is built from 13 residues. CDR1 SEHNR and CDR2 FQNEAQ come from the germline V gene (reference sequence). The CDR3 loop reads CASSLGPRYEQYF. The DNA for the CDR3 is TGTGCCAGCAGCTTAGGCCCTCGGTACGAGCAGTACTTC.

This chain links TRBV11-2 with TRBJ1-3; 7 bases map to TRBD1. Unmatched junction bases numbered 7, after V lost 7 bases and J lost 4 bases. The CDR3 is made up of 14 amino acids. Germline CDR1 SGHAT, CDR2 FQNNGV. This CDR3 reads CASKRTGQGNTIYF. In DNA form, the CDR3 reads TGTGCCAGCAAAAGGACAGGTCAAGGAAACACCATATATTTT.

This clone was detected only a few times. Other DNA sequences in the sample encode the same CDR3. The rearrangement uses TRBV18 and TRBJ1-1; possibly TRBD1 for D (6 bases). Germline V CDR1 and CDR2: KGHSH, LQKENI. This CDR3 region has 14 residues. The ends were cut back, 4 bases at V and 4 bases at J, with 13 bases in the middle. For the CDR3, the DNA is TGTGCCAGCTCACTACACAGGGAAACCACTGAAGCTTTCTTT. Encoded protein: CASSLHRETTEAFF.

This chain uses TRBV6-5 with TRBJ1-1; D is uncertain. CDR3 size: 14 residues. Trimming shortened V by 6 bases and J by 10 bases, and 21 bases separated the two germline ends. Germline V gene sequence: CDR1 MNHEY, CDR2 SVGAGI. The DNA for the CDR3 is TGTGCCAGCAGGGCGGGCCCTGGGGTTAAGGGAGCTTTCTTT. This gives the protein CASRAGPGVKGAFF.

This sequence joins TRBV2 and TRBJ2-3, with 7 positions matching TRBD1. There are 15 residues in the CDR3. The germline V gene encodes CDR1 SNHLY and CDR2 FYNNEI. V lost 6 bases to trimming and J lost 0 bases; unmatched junction nucleotides: 6. The CDR3 region is CASRWGQTSTDTQYF. CDR3 DNA sequence: TGTGCCAGCAGATGGGGACAGACTAGCACAGATACGCAGTATTTT.

The chain uses TRBV30 and TRBJ1-1; D might be TRBD1 (6 bases). The CDR3 runs 13 residues. Trimming shortened V by 0 bases and J by 5 bases, and 10 bases separated the two germline ends. The V gene's germline CDR1 is GTSNPN and CDR2 SVGIG (reference sequence). This chain's CDR3 is CAWSVQGWTEAFF. The CDR3 DNA reads TGTGCCTGGAGTGTACAGGGTTGGACTGAAGCTTTCTTT.

This clone was counted between two and nine times. CDR3 in amino acids: CAWRDRGVNEQFF. Here the CDR3 DNA reads TGTGCCTGGCGGGACAGGGGAGTCAATGAGCAGTTCTTC. The rearrangement links TRBV30 to TRBJ2-1; TRBD1 aligns across 10 bases. Germline assignment: CDR1 GTSNPN and CDR2 SVGIG (reference sequence). This CDR3 region has 13 residues. Losses at the gene ends were 5 bases for V and 6 bases for J; bases not matched to a gene: 4.

The V and J genes are TRBV6-1 and TRBJ2-1, with 7 positions matching TRBD1. V shed 8 bases, J shed 2 bases, and the junction held 6 bases outside the gene matches. CDR1 MNHNS and CDR2 SASEGT come from the germline V gene. This CDR3 has 14 residues. The CDR3 spells CASQIQGTYNEQFF. CDR3 DNA: TGTGCCAGCCAGATACAGGGGACCTACAATGAGCAGTTCTTC.

This clone occurred once. A read error may account for a junction end that differs from germline. The sample contains more than one DNA sequence encoding this CDR3. V usage is TRBV5-1 and J usage is TRBJ2-2; 7 positions match TRBD1. Germline V lookup: CDR1 SGHRS, CDR2 YFSETQ. CDR3 length: 14 residues. In DNA, the CDR3 is TGCGCCAGTAGCTTGACAGGGAGCACCGGGGAGCTGTTTTTT. This codes for CASSLTGSTGELFF. The complete variable domain, with remaining parts taken from reference TRBV5-1 and TRBJ2-2, reads KAGVTQTPRYLIKTRGQQVTLSCSPISGHRSVSWYQQTPGQGLQFLFEYFSETQRNKGNFPGRFSGRQFSNSRSEMNVSTLELGDSALYLCASSLTGSTGELFFGEGSRLTVL.

Written as DNA, the CDR3 is TGTGCCAGCAGTGGCACCCACAGGGATGAGCAGTTCTTC. Its translation is CASSGTHRDEQFF. The gene calls are TRBV6-1 and TRBJ2-1, with a tentative D call TRBD1 (6 bases). The germline V gene has CDR1 MNHNS and CDR2 SASEGT. The CDR3 totals 13 residues. The ends were cut back, 4 bases at V and 8 bases at J, with 12 bases in the middle.

There are a few counts of this clone. The chain uses TRBV25-1 and TRBJ1-1; the D gene is possibly TRBD1 (6 bases). Germline CDR1 MGHDK, CDR2 SYGVNS. The CDR3 totals 14 residues. Trimming removed 10 bases from V and 11 bases from J, with 26 bases in between. The CDR3 sequence: CATNNFGTSTPAFF. Here the CDR3 DNA reads TGTGCCACCAACAACTTTGGGACATCGACGCCGGCTTTCTTT.

The rearrangement links TRBV28 to TRBJ1-1, with 8 bases lining up with TRBD1. Germline V gives CDR1 MDHEN, CDR2 SYDVKM. The length of the CDR3 is 14 residues. The J segment lost 13 bases and the V segment lost 1 base, leaving 11 bases of the junction unmatched. CDR3 sequence (DNA): TGTGCCAGCAGTTTATCGGACAGGGAAATGGGAGGTTTCTTT. Its translation: CASSLSDREMGGFF. The whole variable domain, remainder taken from reference TRBV28 and TRBJ1-1, is DVKVTQSSRYLVKRTGEKVFLECVQDMDHENMFWYRQDPGLGLRLIYFSYDVKMKEKGDIPEGYSVSREKKERFSLILESASTNQTSMYLCASSLSDREMGGFFGQGTRLTVV.

The chain combines TRBV21-1 with TRBJ2-3; TRBD1, the table's D call, lacks a check against the DNA. TRBV21-1 is noted as a pseudogene. The CDR3 extends over 14 amino acids. The CDR3 DNA reads TGTGCCTTCTTTTTGGGACAGGGCACAGATACGCAGTATTTT. This gives the protein CAFFLGQGTDTQYF.

This clone was counted once. This chain connects TRBV4-1 to TRBJ2-7; D is perhaps TRBD2 (5 bases). This CDR3 comprises 15 residues. Germline V lookup: CDR1 MGHRA, CDR2 YSYEKL. V dropped 3 bases and J dropped 0 bases, with 12 bases sitting between them. CDR3 protein: CASSQAGLTSYEQYF. The DNA for the CDR3 is TGCGCCAGCAGCCAGGCGGGTCTCACCTCCTACGAGCAGTACTTC.

The rearrangement uses TRBV7-9 and TRBJ2-1; D gene ambiguous. Looked up from germline, CDR1 is SEHNR and CDR2 is FQNEAQ (reference sequence). V lost 4 bases and J lost 4, with 5 bases in between. There are 12 residues in the CDR3. Here the CDR3 DNA reads TGTGCCAGCAGCTCCAGATACAATGAGCAGTTCTTC. Its protein is CASSSRYNEQFF.

The chain couples TRBV6-6 to TRBJ2-6; D is uncertain. V shed 5 bases and J shed 1 base, with 12 bases lying between them. The CDR3 extends over 16 amino acids. CDR1 MNHNY and CDR2 SVGAGI come from the germline V gene (reference sequence). CDR3 nucleotide sequence: TGTGCCAGCAGTGGCAGGTTTACTTCTGGGGCCAACGTCCTGACTTTC. It encodes CASSGRFTSGANVLTF.

This chain links TRBV2 with TRBJ1-5; D is perhaps TRBD1 (6 bases). Germline V gene data show CDR1 as SNHLY and CDR2 as FYNNEI. The V gene lost 4 bases and the J gene lost 6 bases, with 13 bases spanning the gap. This CDR3 is 14 amino acids long. The CDR3 sequence is CASSAQGSGQPQHF. CDR3 nucleotides: TGTGCCAGCAGTGCTCAGGGGTCGGGTCAGCCCCAGCATTTT.

The CDR3 sequence is CAISESGGNYEAFF. The CDR3 DNA follows: TGTGCCATCAGTGAGTCGGGGGGTAACTATGAAGCTTTCTTT. This sequence joins TRBV10-3 and TRBJ1-1; TRBD1 might be the D (5 bases). The CDR3 is 14 residues long. CDR1 and CDR2 (germline): ENHRY, SYGVKD. The V and J ends lost 0 bases and 7 bases respectively, with 12 bases between them.

The chain has TRBV10-3 and TRBJ1-6, with D perhaps matching TRBD1 (5 bases). The CDR3 is 13 residues long. Germline-derived CDR1 and CDR2 are ENHRY and SYGVKD. Trimming shortened V by 3 bases and J by 9 bases, and 9 bases separated the two germline ends. CDR3 sequence: CAISDRDVSPLHF. In DNA form, the CDR3 reads TGTGCCATCAGTGACAGGGATGTTTCACCCCTCCACTTT.

The V and J genes are TRBV7-2 and TRBJ1-2, with 9 bases fitting TRBD1. The CDR3 contains 16 residues. Trimming removed 3 bases from V and 7 bases from J; junction bases left unmatched: 12. CDR1 and CDR2 (germline): SGHTA, FQGNSA. CDR3: CASSFPGTGKSGGYTF. CDR3 DNA sequence: TGTGCCAGCAGCTTCCCCGGGACAGGGAAAAGCGGTGGCTACACCTTC.

The chain couples TRBV29-1 to TRBJ1-1; D is possibly TRBD1 (6 bases). CDR1 and CDR2 (germline): SQVTM, ANQGSEA. Trimming shortened V by 1 base and J by 7 bases, and 10 bases separated the two germline ends. The CDR3 is made up of 12 amino acids. CDR3 sequence reads: CSVEAGQREAFF. CDR3 coding DNA: TGCAGCGTTGAAGCCGGACAGCGTGAAGCTTTCTTT.

V and J are TRBV7-9 and TRBJ1-1; no clear D. The CDR3 is 13 residues long. V gave up 0 bases and J gave up 1 base, with 3 bases separating them. The germline CDR1 and CDR2 sequences are SEHNR and FQNEAQ (reference sequence). CDR3 protein: CASSLAGNTEAFF. The CDR3 nucleotides read TGTGCCAGCAGCTTAGCCGGGAACACTGAAGCTTTCTTT.

This clone was observed a few times. This chain connects TRBV9 to TRBJ2-5, with D possibly being TRBD1 (6 bases). The CDR3 is 14 amino acids. CDR1 and CDR2 (germline): SGDLS, YYNGEE. V was clipped by 6 bases and J by 5 bases, with 17 bases between them. The CDR3 DNA is TGTGCCAGCACCCCTTCTGGGGGCGTGGAGACCCAGTACTTC. As protein: CASTPSGGVETQYF.